The T cell receptor (beta chain) described here comes from a study of T cells in Graves' hyperthyroidism and ophthalmopathy. Study-wide points: Blood also showed most of the thyroid clonotypes that were expanded above 0.001.

Hyperthyroidism had been newly diagnosed in patients aged 18 to 65, and its duration was under 2 months. Exclusion of patients followed from uncontrolled infection, other autoimmune disease, pregnancy or lactation. The sample holds many counts of this clonotype. The antigen is unknown. TCR beta CDR3 sequences were amplified from RNA transcripts. The HTBI set primed first-round TCR CDR3 RT-PCR. One entry per CDR3 protein, called by TCRdb with MiXCR from the multiplex PCR reads. The table has 380,000 or so distinct CDR3 sequences, around an eighth seen once. Germline values: CDR1 MNHNS, CDR2 SASEGT. V lost 2 bases, J lost 5 bases, and 13 bases lay in between. This CDR3 is built from 16 residues.

The source of this sequence is a man aged 30 to 45 with Graves' hyperthyroidism that later progressed to Graves' ophthalmopathy. Sample: blood. The chain is built from TRBV6-1 and TRBJ1-6; the D gene is possibly TRBD1 (6 bases). This CDR3 is CASSELGGVDNSPLHF. Written as DNA, the CDR3 is TGTGCCAGCAGTGAACTGGGGGGCGTCGATAATTCACCCCTCCACTTT.